The 15 T cell receptor beta chains in this list originate from one sample, sequenced in a study of tumor-infiltrating lymphocytes in primary liver carcinoma. Germline DNA was also extracted, and blood RNA was taken from unsorted whole blood. Total RNA amounting to 450 to 550 ng was the source from which TCR beta cDNA was made with a constant-region primer. Amplification in three nested multiplex PCR rounds with slightly modified ARM-PCR gave rise to TCR beta libraries. TRBV1-TRBV30 forward primers paired with a C-beta reverse primer drove the first two PCR rounds, roughly 10 cycles each. One entry per CDR3 protein, called by TCRdb with MiXCR from the multiplex PCR reads. The repertoire has 300,000 to 350,000 distinct CDR3 sequences, 65% of them found once; the top ten carry 5% to 6.5%. Sequencing was done on a sample of peripheral blood. The source of these receptors is a man between 40 and 49 years old with primary liver carcinoma and hepatitis B virus infection.

This clonotype was seen many times. The chain joins TRBV29-1 to TRBJ1-2, with a tentative D call TRBD1 (5 bases). This CDR3 comprises 11 residues. Germline loops: CDR1 SQVTM, CDR2 ANQGSEA. V was clipped by 5 bases and J by 7 bases, with 11 bases between them. CDR3: CSVRGVSGYTF. CDR3 sequence (DNA): TGCAGCGTTCGAGGGGTGAGTGGCTACACCTTC.

This clonotype was observed a handful of times. This sequence joins TRBV5-1 and TRBJ2-7; D is undetermined. Per the germline V gene, CDR1 is SGHRS and CDR2 is YFSETQ. V was pared by 0 bases and J by 3 bases, with 10 bases between. The CDR3 runs to 14 residues. The CDR3 is CASSLVLEGYEQYF. The CDR3 DNA is TGCGCCAGCAGCTTGGTGCTAGAAGGCTACGAGCAGTACTTC.

Remarks on this clonotype: One junction end does not reproduce the germline sequence, and a read error may be involved. This CDR3 is CTSSFFLQDYGYTF. DNA of the CDR3: TGTACCAGCAGTTTTTTCCTCCAGGACTATGGCTACACCTTC. The rearrangement links TRBV12-3 or TRBV12-4 to TRBJ1-2; no firm D call. The CDR3 spans 14 residues.

A word on this clonotype: An end of the junction does not agree with germline; a read error may underlie this. The chain recombines TRBV5-4 with TRBJ2-7, with TRBD1 matching 8 bases. Germline-derived CDR1 and CDR2 are SGHNT and YYREEE (reference sequence). CDR3 length: 16 residues. DNA of the CDR3: TGCACCAGCAGCCAGGGCAGGGACAGGACGACCTACGAGCAGTACTTC. Protein product: CTSSQGRDRTTYEQYF.

Concerning this clonotype: Relative to the germline gene, one junction end is altered; a read error may explain this. V gene TRBV12-3 or TRBV12-4 combines with J gene TRBJ2-7; 9 positions match TRBD1. The CDR3 is 15 amino acids. The CDR3 DNA sequence: TGTGCCAGCAGCCCCGGACAGGGGATGGGCTACGAGCAGTATTTC. Protein product: CASSPGQGMGYEQYF.

Regarding this clonotype: The CDR3 carries no conserved terminal phenylalanine or tryptophan, so it likely arises from a read error. This chain uses TRBV11-2 with TRBJ2-2; D could derive from TRBD1 or TRBD2 (6 bases each). V was trimmed by 3 bases and J by 1 base, leaving 15 bases between them. Germline CDR1 reads SGHAT; CDR2 reads FQNNGV. The CDR3 has 17 residues. The DNA for the CDR3 is TGTGCCAGCAGCTTGGATGTCGGGGGCCGGAACACCGGGGAGCTGTTTTCT. This translates into CASSLDVGGRNTGELFS.

The chain recombines TRBV9 with TRBJ1-3, with TRBD1 as a possible D gene (6 bases). The CDR3 has 15 amino acids. The V end was cut by 0 bases, the J end by 8 bases, with 15 bases between. Germline values: CDR1 SGDLS, CDR2 YYNGEE. DNA of the CDR3: TGTGCCAGCAGCGTAGGACAGGAAAGTGGGCACACCATATATTTT. It is translated as CASSVGQESGHTIYF.

The chain has TRBV29-1 and TRBJ1-1; TRBD1 might be the D (5 bases). This CDR3 region has 13 residues. Germline V CDR1 and CDR2: SQVTM, ANQGSEA. The V end was cut by 4 bases, the J end by 4 bases, with 13 bases between. The CDR3 is CSVGGGTSTEAFF. The CDR3 region has the DNA TGCAGCGTTGGGGGGGGAACGAGCACTGAAGCTTTCTTT.

The chain uses TRBV4-1 and TRBJ2-7; TRBD2 aligns across 13 bases. CDR3 length: 16 residues. CDR1 is MGHRA and CDR2 is YSYEKL in the germline V gene. V gave up 4 bases and J gave up 2 bases; unmatched junction bases: 5. The CDR3 coding sequence is TGCGCCAGCAGCCCGGGACTAGCGGGGTATGCCTACGAGCAGTACTTC. Amino acid sequence: CASSPGLAGYAYEQYF.

This clonotype was observed once. A read error may account for a junction end that differs from germline. The chain has TRBV28 and TRBJ2-5; no clear D gene. CDR1 and CDR2 from the germline V gene are MDHEN and SYDVKM. The CDR3 covers 11 residues. CDR3 nucleotides: TGTGCCAGCAGTTTCGCGGAGACCAAGTACTTC. Translating gives CASSFAETKYF. Looking up the rest from reference TRBV28 and TRBJ2-5 gives the full variable domain: DVKVTQSSRYLVKRTGEKVFLECVQDMDHENMFWYRQDPGLGLRLIYFSYDVKMKEKGDIPEGYSVSREKKERFSLILESASTNQTSMYLCASSFAETKYFGPGTRLLVL.

A remark on this clonotype: Given a much more abundant clone one base away, this may be a read error. The V call is TRBV7-8, the J call TRBJ1-2; D is unresolved. Trimming left V 1 base short and J 7 bases short, with 13 bases between. The CDR3 has 14 residues. Germline loops: CDR1 SGHVS, CDR2 FQNEAQ. The CDR3 sequence is CASSLGFDEAGYTF. CDR3 nucleotide sequence: TGTGCCAGCAGCTTAGGATTTGATGAGGCTGGCTACACCTTC. Full variable domain (outside the CDR3, taken from reference TRBV7-8 and TRBJ1-2): GAGVSQSPRYKVAKRGQDVALRCDPISGHVSLFWYQQALGQGPEFLTYFQNEAQLDKSGLPSDRFFAERPEGSVSTLKIQRTQQEDSAVYLCASSLGFDEAGYTFGSGTRLTVV.

On this clonotype itself: A read error is possible here, since a much larger clone lies one base away. The chain couples TRBV12-3 or TRBV12-4 to TRBJ2-7; D gene unclear. This CDR3 region has 12 residues. CDR3 protein: CASALESYEQNF. The CDR3 coding sequence is TGTGCCAGTGCCTTGGAATCCTACGAGCAGAACTTC.

This clonotype was detected many times. The V call is TRBV29-1, the J call TRBJ1-2, with unresolved D. Germline CDR1 reads SQVTM; CDR2 reads ANQGSEA. This CDR3 spans 13 amino acids. Deletions cut 1 base from V and 4 bases from J, with 10 bases between. The CDR3 is CSVEGGRSYGYTF. The CDR3 DNA sequence: TGCAGCGTTGAAGGCGGCCGTAGCTATGGCTACACCTTC.

This clonotype was seen at least ten times. The chain recombines TRBV30 with TRBJ1-1; D is perhaps TRBD1 (5 bases). The CDR3 sequence is 14 residues long. Per the germline V gene, CDR1 is GTSNPN and CDR2 is SVGIG (reference sequence). Trimming removed 3 bases from V and 1 base from J, with 12 bases in between. The CDR3, as DNA: TGTGCCTGGAGCGTATCGGGGCCGAACACTGAAGCTTTCTTT. Translation: CAWSVSGPNTEAFF.

This chain connects TRBV6-1 to TRBJ2-5; tentatively, D is TRBD1 (5 bases). Trimming stripped 8 bases from V and 1 base from J, with 20 bases between. The CDR3 sequence is 16 residues long. Germline V lookup: CDR1 MNHNS, CDR2 SASEGT. In DNA, the CDR3 is TGTGCCAGCCGTATATGGGCAGGGCAGACCCAAGAGACCCAGTACTTC. This encodes CASRIWAGQTQETQYF.